Listed below are T cell receptor beta chains from one sample, sequenced in a study of blood T cell repertoires in COVID-19. Clones were sequenced by immunoSEQ multiplex PCR, and TCRdb holds only the in-frame ones, with some missing. The table has over 80,000 clones, around two thirds seen once; the top ten hold less than 5%. The specimen was peripheral blood. The receptors originated from a man between 65 and 85 years old with COVID-19, enrolled during active disease. CDR3s include the opening cysteine and the closing phenylalanine or tryptophan. A D gene is named only where the DNA matches it firmly. Clone size is shown for a subset of rows, as once, few, many or a class of expanded clone.

clone_size,d_call,j_call,v_call,cdr3_aa,cdr3_nt
NA,NA,TRBJ2-7,TRBV5-1,CASSYLSEGGIYEQYF,TGCGCCAGCAGCTATCTTTCGGAGGGAGGTATCTACGAGCAGTACTTC
NA,NA,TRBJ1-4,TRBV7-2,CASSFGGISSEKLFF,TGTGCCAGCAGCTTTGGGGGCATCTCCTCTGAAAAACTGTTTTTT
NA,TRBD1,TRBJ1-3,TRBV7-3,CASSLTGRGRGNTIYF,TGTGCCAGCAGCTTAACCGGCAGGGGGCGAGGAAACACCATATATTTT
NA,NA,TRBJ1-4,TRBV27,CASSFTRFNEKLFF,TGTGCCAGCAGTTTCACCAGGTTTAATGAAAAACTGTTTTTT
NA,TRBD1,TRBJ2-3,TRBV9,CASSVSSWLGPGQGRSTDTQYF,TGTGCCAGCAGCGTAAGCTCTTGGTTAGGTCCCGGACAGGGCCGAAGCACAGATACGCAGTATTTT
NA,NA,TRBJ1-3,TRBV7-3,CASSLDRTGNTIYF,TGTGCCAGCAGCTTAGACAGAACAGGAAACACCATATATTTT
once,TRBD1,TRBJ2-6,TRBV19,CASSRDRADFSSGANVLTF,TGTGCCAGTAGTAGAGACAGGGCAGATTTTTCCTCTGGGGCCAACGTCCTGACTTTC
NA,NA,TRBJ2-3,TRBV2,CASSPWRAGDTQYF,TGTGCCAGCAGTCCCTGGAGGGCCGGAGATACGCAGTATTTT
few,NA,TRBJ1-6,TRBV7-9,CASSLWVQGDSPLHF,TGTGCCAGCAGCTTATGGGTGCAGGGTGATTCACCCCTCCACTTT
medium-sized,NA,TRBJ1-5,TRBV28,CASRPPGTPGGQPQHF,TGTGCCAGCAGGCCGCCTGGGACACCGGGAGGCCAGCCCCAGCATTTT
NA,NA,TRBJ1-5,TRBV28,CASSSPGNVEPQHF,TGTGCCAGCAGTTCCCCCGGGAATGTGGAGCCCCAGCATTTT
few,TRBD2,TRBJ2-3,TRBV7-2,CASSPASGGGGWYF,TGTGCCAGCAGCCCAGCTAGCGGGGGTGGGGGGTGGTATTTT
NA,NA,TRBJ2-7,TRBV5-1,CASSYDSRSSYEQYF,TGCGCCAGCAGCTATGACAGTCGGAGCTCCTACGAGCAGTACTTC
NA,NA,TRBJ1-4,TRBV27,CASSGAASGEKLFF,TGTGCCAGCAGTGGGGCAGCTTCTGGTGAAAAACTGTTTTTT
NA,TRBD2,TRBJ2-1,TRBV19,CASTPLGQGLAGGPEQFF,TGTGCCAGTACCCCCCTTGGGCAGGGACTAGCGGGAGGGCCCGAGCAGTTCTTC
NA,TRBD2,TRBJ2-3,TRBV5-5,CASSQSSGLHTDTQYF,TGTGCCAGCAGTCAATCTAGCGGCCTACACACAGATACGCAGTATTTT
NA,TRBD1,TRBJ2-5,TRBV28,CASSVTGTVFQETQYF,TGTGCCAGCAGTGTGACCGGGACAGTTTTCCAAGAGACCCAGTACTTC
few,TRBD1,TRBJ2-7,TRBV10-3,CAISPQGLSYEQYF,TGTGCCATCAGCCCACAGGGGCTCTCCTACGAGCAGTACTTC
NA,TRBD2,TRBJ2-3,TRBV27,CASSSLTSGTLRTQYF,TGTGCCAGCAGTTCCCTGACTAGCGGGACTTTGCGTACGCAGTATTTT
NA,NA,TRBJ1-6,TRBV7-9,CASSLVQENSPLHF,TGTGCCAGCAGCTTAGTACAGGAAAATTCACCCCTCCACTTT
NA,NA,TRBJ2-7,TRBV9,CASSVGPGSSYEQYF,TGTGCCAGCAGCGTAGGACCAGGAAGCTCCTACGAGCAGTACTTC
NA,TRBD2,TRBJ2-7,TRBV28,CASSLGGLNSYEQYF,TGTGCCAGCAGTTTAGGGGGACTAAATTCCTACGAGCAGTACTTC
NA,NA,TRBJ2-7,TRBV7-9,CASGGTDTAYEQYF,TGTGCCAGCGGGGGGACAGATACTGCCTACGAGCAGTACTTC
few,NA,TRBJ1-2,TRBV5-6,CASSYAGADYGYTF,TGTGCCAGCAGCTACGCGGGCGCGGACTATGGCTACACCTTC
NA,NA,TRBJ2-6,TRBV7-2,CASSLVVGLSGANVLTF,TGTGCCAGCAGCTTAGTTGTCGGTCTCTCTGGGGCCAACGTCCTGACTTTC
few,NA,TRBJ1-5,TRBV6-2/TRBV6-3,CASSSFRQDSNQPQHF,TGTGCCAGCAGTTCTTTCCGACAGGATAGCAATCAGCCCCAGCATTTT
NA,NA,TRBJ1-2,TRBV29-1,CSVEAGRGSGYTF,TGCAGCGTTGAAGCCGGCCGAGGTAGTGGCTACACCTTC
NA,TRBD1,TRBJ2-3,TRBV11-3,CASSLRGGSTDTQYF,TGTGCCAGCAGCTTAAGAGGGGGCTCCACAGATACGCAGTATTTT
NA,NA,TRBJ1-5,TRBV18,CASSSGYDQPQHF,TGTGCCAGCTCATCGGGATACGATCAGCCCCAGCATTTT
NA,NA,TRBJ1-6,TRBV3-1/TRBV3-2,CASSQAGNSPLHF,TGTGCCAGCAGCCAAGCGGGGAATTCACCCCTCCACTTT
once,TRBD2,TRBJ2-1,TRBV7-3,CASSLTLLAGTNEQFF,TGTGCCAGCAGCTTAACGTTACTAGCGGGAACAAATGAGCAGTTCTTC
NA,NA,TRBJ2-6,TRBV5-1,CASSFILSGANVLTF,TGCGCCAGCAGCTTCATTCTATCTGGGGCCAACGTCCTGACTTTC
NA,NA,TRBJ2-7,TRBV4-3,CASSQGLDVSYEQYF,TGCGCCAGCAGCCAAGGACTCGACGTCTCCTACGAGCAGTACTTC
few,TRBD1,TRBJ1-2,TRBV5-4,CASSLQGLGNYGYTF,TGTGCCAGCAGCTTACAGGGGTTGGGGAACTATGGCTACACCTTC
few,NA,TRBJ1-2,TRBV19,CASQMDSRVGGYTF,TGTGCCAGCCAGATGGACAGCCGCGTTGGAGGCTACACCTTC
NA,TRBD2,TRBJ2-1,TRBV7-2,CASSLDIRAGGPKNEQFF,TGTGCCAGCAGCTTAGATATCCGAGCGGGAGGGCCTAAAAATGAGCAGTTCTTC
NA,NA,TRBJ1-2,TRBV28,CASSLWADYGYTF,TGTGCCAGCAGTTTATGGGCCGACTATGGCTACACCTTC
NA,NA,TRBJ1-1,TRBV29-1,CSVGKGFYAFF,TGCAGCGTTGGTAAGGGGTTTTATGCTTTCTTT
NA,TRBD1,TRBJ2-5,TRBV28,CASSLYLGTAKETQYF,TGTGCCAGCAGTTTATACCTCGGGACAGCTAAGGAGACCCAGTACTTC
NA,NA,TRBJ2-5,TRBV25-1,CATGPGEETQYF,TGTGCCACCGGGCCAGGGGAAGAGACCCAGTACTTC
NA,TRBD1,TRBJ1-2,TRBV7-2,CASSLETGHGYTF,TGTGCCAGCAGCTTAGAGACAGGGCACGGCTACACCTTC
NA,NA,TRBJ1-1,TRBV7-2,CASSYMNTEAFF,TGTGCCAGCAGCTACATGAACACTGAAGCTTTCTTT
once,TRBD2,TRBJ2-7,TRBV11-3,CASSLASGSDEQYF,TGTGCCAGCAGCTTAGCCAGCGGGAGCGACGAGCAGTACTTC
NA,TRBD2,TRBJ2-1,TRBV6-1,CASSATMTSGRARRNNEQFF,TGTGCCAGCAGTGCAACTATGACTAGCGGGAGGGCCAGGAGGAACAATGAGCAGTTCTTC
NA,NA,TRBJ2-7,TRBV9,CASSVDPILGGEQYF,TGTGCCAGCAGCGTAGATCCCATTCTTGGCGGCGAGCAGTACTTC
NA,NA,TRBJ2-5,TRBV20-1,CSWTISETQYF,TGCAGTTGGACTATCAGCGAGACCCAGTACTTC
NA,TRBD2,TRBJ2-3,TRBV6-1,CASSAPGTRGSDTQYF,TGTGCCAGCAGTGCCCCCGGGACTAGGGGGTCGGATACGCAGTATTTT